This TCR beta chain was observed in a study of T cells in tuberculosis. Study results and caveats: Smaller distances to GMM-specific TCRs suggested their expansion in active tuberculosis. Active tuberculosis cases were adults; controls were adolescents.

Germline V gives CDR1 SGHRS, CDR2 YFSETQ. The CDR3 is made up of 16 amino acids. V lost 4 bases and J lost 6, with 22 bases in between. The repertoire was sequenced with immunoSEQ multiplex PCR; TCRdb's copy has only in-frame clones and lacks some. The sample carries some 47,000 clones, around 96% recorded once. Turning to this clone: Its matching antigen is unknown.

The J gene is TRBJ1-2, the V gene TRBV5-1, with a weak D call TRBD1 (5 bases). The TCR was taken from a donor aged 10-30 years with latent tuberculosis or without tuberculosis infection. Sequencing was performed on PBMCs. For the CDR3, the DNA is TGCGCCAGCAGCGTGAATTGGGGGGACGACTCGGATGGCTACACCTTC. This codes for CASSVNWGDDSDGYTF.